Each of the 16 T cell receptor beta chains below was sequenced from the same sample in a study of technical replicates of blood from a handful of donors (TCRdb year 2017). Libraries were prepared through the immunoSEQ multiplex PCR assay. The table was pulled from immuneACCESS by TCRdb, which kept in-frame rearrangements only. Such tables lose some clones; where checked, under half of the loss comes from unresolved V genes, and the rest has no known cause. This sample gives around 92,000 clones in total; 95% of them show up just once. 0.21% of the sample lies in the top ten. The sequenced sample was T cells isolated from PBMCs. These receptors came from a human donor in good health.

The chain recombines TRBV28 with TRBJ1-1; 8 positions match TRBD1. This CDR3 has 13 residues. CDR1 is MDHEN, CDR2 SYDVKM, per germline. V lost 5 bases, J lost 10 bases, and 9 bases stayed unmatched. CDR3 in amino acids: CASSLRGPLGAFF. The CDR3 nucleotides are TGTGCCAGCAGTCTCAGGGGGCCATTGGGAGCTTTCTTT.

The chain employs TRBV5-6 and TRBJ2-7; D uncertain. Germline V lookup: CDR1 SGHDT, CDR2 YYEEEE. Deletions cut 1 base from V and 0 bases from J, with 11 bases between. The CDR3 is made up of 15 amino acids. CDR3 protein: CASSLFQKPSYEQYF. CDR3 sequence (DNA): TGTGCCAGCAGCTTGTTTCAGAAACCCTCCTACGAGCAGTACTTC.

This chain joins TRBV25-1 and TRBJ1-1; no reliable D call. The CDR3 has 12 residues. The V end lost 2 bases, the J end lost 6 bases, and 7 bases lay between the germline ends. Germline lookup yields CDR1 MGHDK and CDR2 SYGVNS. The CDR3 nucleotides are TGTGCCAGCAGTGAACCCCTTTCTGAAGCTTTCTTT. Its translation is CASSEPLSEAFF.

J is TRBJ2-7 and V is TRBV19; 8 bases map to TRBD1. Germline trimming cut 5 bases from V and 3 bases from J; bases unmatched to any gene: 15. This CDR3 region has 17 residues. Germline V gene lookup returns CDR1 LNHDA and CDR2 SQIVND (reference sequence). The CDR3 DNA follows: TGTGCCAGTAGTCGAACACCCCCCGGACAGGGAGGCTACGAGCAGTACTTC. It translates to CASSRTPPGQGGYEQYF.

The chain employs TRBV30 and TRBJ1-1, with TRBD1 as a possible D gene (6 bases). Deletions cut 4 bases from V and 4 bases from J, with 19 bases between. CDR1 and CDR2 from the germline V gene are GTSNPN and SVGIG (reference sequence). The CDR3 is 15 amino acids. The CDR3 DNA reads TGTGCCTGGACCGCCCCAGGGGCGGTGAGCACTGAAGCTTTCTTT. Translation gives CAWTAPGAVSTEAFF.

This rearrangement joins TRBV6-4 to TRBJ2-1, with 8 bases that match TRBD2. The germline CDR1 and CDR2 sequences are MRHNA and SNTAGT. The CDR3 has 15 amino acids. With V trimmed by 0 bases and J by 3 bases, 1 base remained unmatched. The DNA of the CDR3 is TGTGCCAGCAGTGACTCGACTAGCGACTACAATGAGCAGTTCTTC. Translating it yields CASSDSTSDYNEQFF.

The chain carries TRBV18 and TRBJ1-1; D is perhaps TRBD1 (5 bases). V lost 3 bases to trimming and J lost 5 bases, with 10 bases between them. This CDR3 has 13 amino acids. The V gene's germline CDR1 is KGHSH and CDR2 LQKENI. In DNA form, the CDR3 reads TGTGCCAGCTCACCGTCACAGGATACTGAAGCTTTCTTT. Translated, it gives CASSPSQDTEAFF. Full variable domain (missing parts from reference TRBV18 and TRBJ1-1): NAGVMQNPRHLVRRRGQEARLRCSPMKGHSHVYWYRQLPEEGLKFMVYLQKENIIDESGMPKERFSAEFPKEGPSILRIQQVVRGDSAAYFCASSPSQDTEAFFGQGTRLTVV.

The chain combines TRBV4-1 with TRBJ1-1; no definite D call. This CDR3 has 13 residues. Germline CDR1 is MGHRA and CDR2 is YSYEKL. Between the trimmed V and J ends, which lost 6 bases and 7 bases, there was a span of 15 bases. The CDR3 bases are TGCGCCAGCAGGAGGTCGCTAGCAGGTGAAGCTTTCTTT. This codes for CASRRSLAGEAFF.

V and J are TRBV29-1 and TRBJ2-3; TRBD2 matches 8 bases. This CDR3 spans 16 amino acids. Losses at the gene ends were 1 base for V and 4 bases for J; bases not matched to a gene: 10. Germline CDR1 is SQVTM and CDR2 is ANQGSEA. This CDR3 reads CSVEAQREFGADTQYF. The DNA of the CDR3 is TGCAGCGTTGAAGCCCAGCGGGAGTTTGGGGCAGATACGCAGTATTTT.

The chain is built from TRBV6-6 and TRBJ1-1; D is perhaps TRBD1 (6 bases). Germline CDR1 is MNHNY and CDR2 is SVGAGI (reference sequence). V lost 2 bases and J lost 1, with 8 bases in between. There are 14 residues in the CDR3. CDR3 in DNA: TGTGCCAGCAGTTACAGGACAGCGAACACTGAAGCTTTCTTT. It encodes CASSYRTANTEAFF.

This chain uses TRBV7-8 with TRBJ2-1, with a tentative D call TRBD2 (5 bases). Trimming stripped 1 base from V and 7 bases from J, with 14 bases between. Germline lookup yields CDR1 SGHVS and CDR2 FQNEAQ. The length of the CDR3 is 15 residues. The CDR3 region has the DNA TGTGCCAGCAGCTTAGTTGCGGGTGAACGGAATGAGCAGTTCTTC. Translated, it gives CASSLVAGERNEQFF. The complete variable domain, with remaining parts taken from reference TRBV7-8 and TRBJ2-1, reads GAGVSQSPRYKVAKRGQDVALRCDPISGHVSLFWYQQALGQGPEFLTYFQNEAQLDKSGLPSDRFFAERPEGSVSTLKIQRTQQEDSAVYLCASSLVAGERNEQFFGPGTRLTVL.

The CDR3 sequence: CASSLDRPLLSNQPQHF. The DNA of the CDR3 is TGTGCCAGCAGCCTGGACAGGCCCCTCTTGAGCAATCAGCCCCAGCATTTT. The V call is TRBV27, the J call TRBJ1-5; 7 nucleotides match TRBD1. This CDR3 has 17 residues. The junction had 12 bases not matched to a gene; V was cut back by 6 bases and J by 1 base. From germline, CDR1 is MNHEY and CDR2 SMNVEV (reference sequence).

The chain carries TRBV27 and TRBJ2-3; 11 bases map to TRBD2. Per the germline V gene, CDR1 is MNHEY and CDR2 is SMNVEV (reference sequence). CDR3 length equals 18 residues. Unmatched junction bases numbered 10, after V lost 2 bases and J lost 3 bases. The CDR3 sequence is CASSLGPTSGTMTDTQYF. In nucleotides, the CDR3 is TGTGCCAGCAGTTTAGGCCCGACTAGCGGGACCATGACAGATACGCAGTATTTT.

This rearrangement joins TRBV23-1 to TRBJ2-7; TRBD2 agrees at 13 bases. TRBV23-1 is marked as an open reading frame, function uncertain. V lost 4 bases and J lost 5; bases outside the gene matches: 11. CDR3 length equals 17 residues. The CDR3 sequence: CASSLRTSGRCCHEQYF. The CDR3 DNA reads TGCGCCAGCAGTCTTAGGACTAGCGGGAGATGTTGCCACGAGCAGTACTTC.

With respect to this clone: The junction and the germline gene differ at one end; a read error may be behind it. This chain links TRBV2 with TRBJ1-3; D remains unclear. CDR1 is SNHLY and CDR2 is FYNNEI in the germline V gene. The CDR3 sequence is 13 residues long. CDR3 sequence (DNA): TGTGCCAGTAGTGCTGTCTCTGGAAACACCATATATTTT. As protein: CASSAVSGNTIYF.

By sample share, this clone is medium-sized. The chain uses TRBV9 and TRBJ2-7, with 9 bases matching TRBD2. V was pared by 4 bases and J by 6 bases, with 17 bases of the junction left unmatched. CDR1 is SGDLS and CDR2 is YYNGEE in the germline V gene. The CDR3 is made up of 17 amino acids. CDR3 DNA: TGTGCCAGCAGCCCACTCAGCACCGGGACTAGCACCTTCGAGCAGTACTTC. Protein: CASSPLSTGTSTFEQYF.